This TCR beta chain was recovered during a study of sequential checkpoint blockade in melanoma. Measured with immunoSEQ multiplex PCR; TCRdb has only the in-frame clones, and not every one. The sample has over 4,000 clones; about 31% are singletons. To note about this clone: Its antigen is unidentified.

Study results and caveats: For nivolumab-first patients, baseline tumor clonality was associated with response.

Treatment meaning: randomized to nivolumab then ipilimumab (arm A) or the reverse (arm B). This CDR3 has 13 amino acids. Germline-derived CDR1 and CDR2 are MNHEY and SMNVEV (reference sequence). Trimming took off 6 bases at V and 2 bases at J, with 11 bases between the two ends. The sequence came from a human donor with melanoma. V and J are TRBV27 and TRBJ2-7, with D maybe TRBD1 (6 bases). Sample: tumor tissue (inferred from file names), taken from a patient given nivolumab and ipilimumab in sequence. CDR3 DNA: TGTGCCAGCAGAAAGACAGGTACCTACGAGCAGTACTTC. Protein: CASRKTGTYEQYF.